This is a list of T cell receptor beta chains from one sample in a study of blood T cell repertoires in COVID-19. TCRdb keeps only in-frame clones here, not all; method: immunoSEQ multiplex PCR. The repertoire holds around 200,000 clones, with approximately 88% as singletons. The sequenced material came from peripheral blood. The receptors were gathered from a woman aged 40 to 50 with COVID-19, enrolled during active disease. Each CDR3 is given with its conserved first and last residue. A D gene is named only where the DNA matches it firmly. Some rows have no size entry. The others give once, few or many, or a class for an expanded clone.

clone size: -
V gene: TRBV4-1
J gene: TRBJ2-1
D gene: -
CDR3 DNA: TGCGCCAGCAGCCAAGAACCCATAGCGGAATGGCTGAATGAGCAGTTCTTC
CDR3 protein: CASSQEPIAEWLNEQFF

clone size: once
V gene: TRBV5-8
J gene: TRBJ1-5
D gene: -
CDR3 DNA: TGTGCCAGCACTCTACCGGGGATTAATCAGCCCCAGCATTTT
CDR3 protein: CASTLPGINQPQHF

clone size: -
V gene: TRBV6-5
J gene: TRBJ1-2
D gene: -
CDR3 DNA: TGTGCCAGCACAGTCAGTTTCTATGGCTACACCTTC
CDR3 protein: CASTVSFYGYTF

clone size: -
V gene: TRBV7-3
J gene: TRBJ2-1
D gene: -
CDR3 DNA: TGTGCCAGCAGCTTAATGGGGGCTCCGGGAGGATCTGACGAGCAGTTCTTC
CDR3 protein: CASSLMGAPGGSDEQFF

clone size: -
V gene: TRBV24-1
J gene: TRBJ2-4
D gene: TRBD1
CDR3 DNA: TGTGCCACCAGTGATTTCGGACAGGGTGACATTCAGTACTTC
CDR3 protein: CATSDFGQGDIQYF

clone size: -
V gene: TRBV4-1
J gene: TRBJ1-4
D gene: -
CDR3 DNA: TGCGCCAGCAGCCAAGATCGTGGGAGTGAAAAACTGTTTTTT
CDR3 protein: CASSQDRGSEKLFF

clone size: -
V gene: TRBV21-1
J gene: TRBJ1-2
D gene: -
CDR3 DNA: TGTGCCAGCAGCAAAGAGGTGGTGGTGGAAGAGGGCTATGGCTACACCTTC
CDR3 protein: CASSKEVVVEEGYGYTF

clone size: -
V gene: TRBV7-9
J gene: TRBJ1-1
D gene: TRBD1
CDR3 DNA: TGTGCCAGCAGCCTATGGACAGGAGGGAACACTGAAGCTTTCTTT
CDR3 protein: CASSLWTGGNTEAFF

clone size: -
V gene: TRBV19
J gene: TRBJ2-5
D gene: -
CDR3 DNA: TGTGCCAGTAGTACTCGACTGGAGGAGACCCAGTACTTC
CDR3 protein: CASSTRLEETQYF

clone size: -
V gene: TRBV9
J gene: TRBJ2-7
D gene: -
CDR3 DNA: TGTGCCAGCAGCGTAGCGGGGAACCTCTACGAGCAGTACTTC
CDR3 protein: CASSVAGNLYEQYF

clone size: -
V gene: TRBV7-9
J gene: TRBJ1-2
D gene: TRBD1
CDR3 DNA: TGTGCCAGCAGCTTAGCCTCCCGGACAGGAGGCTACACCTTC
CDR3 protein: CASSLASRTGGYTF

clone size: -
V gene: TRBV6-5
J gene: TRBJ2-1
D gene: -
CDR3 DNA: TGTGCCACCTCGAGACCGTACAATGAGCGGTTCTTC
CDR3 protein: CATSRPYNERFF